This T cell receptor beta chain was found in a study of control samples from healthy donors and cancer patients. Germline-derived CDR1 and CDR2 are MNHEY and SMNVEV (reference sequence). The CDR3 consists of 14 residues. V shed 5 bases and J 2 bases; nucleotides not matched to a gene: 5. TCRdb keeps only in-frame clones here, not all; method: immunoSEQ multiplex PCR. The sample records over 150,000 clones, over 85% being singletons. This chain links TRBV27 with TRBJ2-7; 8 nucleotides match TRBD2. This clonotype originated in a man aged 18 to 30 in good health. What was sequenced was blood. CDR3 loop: CASSPREGPYEQYF. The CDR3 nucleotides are TGTGCCAGCAGTCCTCGGGAGGGACCCTACGAGCAGTACTTC.